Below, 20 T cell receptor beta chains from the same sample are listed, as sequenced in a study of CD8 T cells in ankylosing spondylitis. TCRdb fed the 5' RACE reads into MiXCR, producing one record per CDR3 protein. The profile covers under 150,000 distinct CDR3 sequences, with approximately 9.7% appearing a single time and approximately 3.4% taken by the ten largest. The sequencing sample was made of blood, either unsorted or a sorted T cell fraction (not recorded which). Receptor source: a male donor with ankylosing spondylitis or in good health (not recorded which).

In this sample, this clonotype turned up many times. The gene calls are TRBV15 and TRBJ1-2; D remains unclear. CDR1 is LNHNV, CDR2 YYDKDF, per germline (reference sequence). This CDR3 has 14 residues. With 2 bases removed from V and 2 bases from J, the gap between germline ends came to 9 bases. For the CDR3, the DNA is TGTGCCACCAGCAGATCCTCGTCGAACTATGGCTACACCTTC. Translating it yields CATSRSSSNYGYTF.

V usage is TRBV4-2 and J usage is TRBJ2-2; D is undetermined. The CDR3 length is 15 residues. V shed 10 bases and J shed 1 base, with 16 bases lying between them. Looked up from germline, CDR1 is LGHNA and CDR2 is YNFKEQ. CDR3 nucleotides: TGTGCCATGAGCCCCGCGTTTAGGAACACCGGGGAGCTGTTTTTT. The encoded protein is CAMSPAFRNTGELFF.

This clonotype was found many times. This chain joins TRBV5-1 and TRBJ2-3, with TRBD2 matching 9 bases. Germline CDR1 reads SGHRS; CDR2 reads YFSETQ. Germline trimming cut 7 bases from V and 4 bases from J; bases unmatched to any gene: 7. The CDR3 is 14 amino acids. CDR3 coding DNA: TGCGCCAGCGGTAGCGGGAGTGGAGCAGATACGCAGTATTTT. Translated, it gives CASGSGSGADTQYF.

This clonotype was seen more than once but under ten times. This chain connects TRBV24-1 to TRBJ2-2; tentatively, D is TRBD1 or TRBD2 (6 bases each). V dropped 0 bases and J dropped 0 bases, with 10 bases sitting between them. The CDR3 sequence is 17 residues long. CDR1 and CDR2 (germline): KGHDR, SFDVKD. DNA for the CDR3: TGTGCCACCAGTGATTTGAGGGGGGAACCGAACACCGGGGAGCTGTTTTTT. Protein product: CATSDLRGEPNTGELFF.

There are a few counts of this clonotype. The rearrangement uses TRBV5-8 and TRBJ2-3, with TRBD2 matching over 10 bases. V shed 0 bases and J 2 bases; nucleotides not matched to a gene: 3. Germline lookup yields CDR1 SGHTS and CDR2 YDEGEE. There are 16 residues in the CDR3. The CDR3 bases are TGTGCCAGCAGCTTGGGACTAGCGGGTTTCACAGATACGCAGTATTTT. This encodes CASSLGLAGFTDTQYF.

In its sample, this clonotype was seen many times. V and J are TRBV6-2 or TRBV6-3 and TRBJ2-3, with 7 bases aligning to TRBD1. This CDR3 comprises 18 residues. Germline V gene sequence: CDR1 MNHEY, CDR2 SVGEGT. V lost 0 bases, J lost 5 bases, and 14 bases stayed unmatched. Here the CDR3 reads CASSYSAFPPGQVDTQYF. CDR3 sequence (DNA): TGTGCCAGCAGTTACTCAGCCTTCCCCCCCGGACAGGTAGATACGCAGTATTTT.

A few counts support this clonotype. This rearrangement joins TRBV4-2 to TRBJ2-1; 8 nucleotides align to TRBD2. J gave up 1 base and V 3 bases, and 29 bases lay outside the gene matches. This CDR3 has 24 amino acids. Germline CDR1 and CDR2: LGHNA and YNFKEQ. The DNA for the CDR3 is TGTGCCAGCAGCCATCCGACTAGCGTGGCGGGAGCTGGTTTTTCCGACAGTTCCTACAATGAGCAGTTCTTC. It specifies CASSHPTSVAGAGFSDSSYNEQFF.

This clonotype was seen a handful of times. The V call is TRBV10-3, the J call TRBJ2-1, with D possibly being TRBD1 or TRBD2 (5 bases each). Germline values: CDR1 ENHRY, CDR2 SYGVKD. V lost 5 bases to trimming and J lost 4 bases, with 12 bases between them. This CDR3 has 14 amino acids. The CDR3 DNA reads TGTGCCATCAGTCAGGACAAGCGGTACAATGAGCAGTTCTTC. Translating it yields CAISQDKRYNEQFF.

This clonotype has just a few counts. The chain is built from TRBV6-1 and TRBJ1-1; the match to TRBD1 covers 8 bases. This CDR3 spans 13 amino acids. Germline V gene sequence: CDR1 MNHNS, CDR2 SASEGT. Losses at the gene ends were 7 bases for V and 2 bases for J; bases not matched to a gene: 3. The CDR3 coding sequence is TGTGCCAGCACCGGGACAGGTAACACTGAAGCTTTCTTT. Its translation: CASTGTGNTEAFF.

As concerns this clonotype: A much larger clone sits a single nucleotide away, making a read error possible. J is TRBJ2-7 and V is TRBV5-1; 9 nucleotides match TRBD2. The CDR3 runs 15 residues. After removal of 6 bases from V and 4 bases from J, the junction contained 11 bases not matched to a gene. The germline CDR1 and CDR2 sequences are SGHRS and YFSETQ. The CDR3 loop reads CASTFSLAGRYEQYF. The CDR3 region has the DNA TGCGCCAGCACGTTTAGTCTAGCGGGACGGTACGAGCAGTACTTC.

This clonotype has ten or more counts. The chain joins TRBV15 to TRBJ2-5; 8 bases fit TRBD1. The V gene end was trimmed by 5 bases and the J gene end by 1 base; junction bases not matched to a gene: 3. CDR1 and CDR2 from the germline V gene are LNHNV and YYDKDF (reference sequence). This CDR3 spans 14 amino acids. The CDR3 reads CATSLDRGQETQYF. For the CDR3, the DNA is TGTGCCACCAGCCTCGACAGGGGCCAAGAGACCCAGTACTTC. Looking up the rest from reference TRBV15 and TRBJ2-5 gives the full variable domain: DAMVIQNPRYQVTQFGKPVTLSCSQTLNHNVMYWYQQKSSQAPKLLFHYYDKDFNNEADTPDNFQSRRPNTSFCFLDIRSPGLGDTAMYLCATSLDRGQETQYFGPGTRLLVL.

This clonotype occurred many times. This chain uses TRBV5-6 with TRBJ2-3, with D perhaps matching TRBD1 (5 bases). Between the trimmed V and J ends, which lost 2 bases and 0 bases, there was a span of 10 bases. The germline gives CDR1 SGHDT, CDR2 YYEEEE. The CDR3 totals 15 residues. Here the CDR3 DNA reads TGTGCCAGCAGCTTTACAGGTTCTAGCACAGATACGCAGTATTTT. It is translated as CASSFTGSSTDTQYF.

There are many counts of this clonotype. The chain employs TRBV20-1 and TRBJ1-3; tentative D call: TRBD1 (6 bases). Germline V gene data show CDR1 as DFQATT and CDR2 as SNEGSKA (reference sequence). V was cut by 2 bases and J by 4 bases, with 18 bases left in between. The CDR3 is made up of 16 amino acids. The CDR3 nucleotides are TGCAGTGCTAGACCGGACAGCGGTCCTCTGGGAAACACCATATATTTT. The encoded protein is CSARPDSGPLGNTIYF.

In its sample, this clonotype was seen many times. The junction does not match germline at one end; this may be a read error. The CDR3 sequence: CASSLAPSAEQYF. The CDR3 nucleotides read TGTGCTAGCAGCTTAGCGCCCAGTGCTGAGCAGTACTTC. The rearrangement links TRBV7-7 to TRBJ2-7; D may be TRBD2 (5 bases). The CDR3 contains 13 residues. The germline V gene encodes CDR1 SSHAT and CDR2 FNYEAQ (reference sequence).

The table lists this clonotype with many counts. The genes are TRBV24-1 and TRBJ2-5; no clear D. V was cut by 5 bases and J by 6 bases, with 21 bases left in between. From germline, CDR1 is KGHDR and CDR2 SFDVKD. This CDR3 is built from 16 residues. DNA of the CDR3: TGTGCCACCAGTGCGCCGCCCGGCCCAGAAGGAAAGACCCAGTACTTC. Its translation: CATSAPPGPEGKTQYF.

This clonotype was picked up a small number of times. The CDR3 here is CASSLGGTSGSRETQYF. In nucleotides, the CDR3 is TGTGCCAGCAGCTTAGGCGGGACTAGCGGGAGTCGGGAGACCCAGTACTTC. The V and J genes are TRBV13 and TRBJ2-5; 14 bases agree with TRBD2. V trimming: 0 bases; J trimming: 5 bases; junction bases outside the gene matches: 5. This CDR3 contains 17 residues. Germline V CDR1 and CDR2: PRHDT, FYEKMQ (reference sequence).

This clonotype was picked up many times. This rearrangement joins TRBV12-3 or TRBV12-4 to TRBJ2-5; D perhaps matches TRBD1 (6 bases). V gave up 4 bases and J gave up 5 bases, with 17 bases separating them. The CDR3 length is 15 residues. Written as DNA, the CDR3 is TGTGCCAGCAGTTCCCTAAGGGGGATTACGGAGACCCAGTACTTC. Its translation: CASSSLRGITETQYF.

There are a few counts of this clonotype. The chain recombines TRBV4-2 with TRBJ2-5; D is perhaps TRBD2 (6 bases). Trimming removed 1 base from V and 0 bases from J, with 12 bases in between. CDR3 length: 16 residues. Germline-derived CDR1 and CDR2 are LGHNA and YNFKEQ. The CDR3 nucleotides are TGTGCCAGCAGCCAAGTGGCGGGGCAACACCAAGAGACCCAGTACTTC. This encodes CASSQVAGQHQETQYF.

The CDR3 bases are TGCAGCGTTGTCGGGACGGTTAACACTGAAGCTTTCTTT. This translates into CSVVGTVNTEAFF. The chain recombines TRBV29-1 with TRBJ1-1; D possibly corresponds to TRBD1 (5 bases). This CDR3 spans 13 amino acids. Germline V CDR1 and CDR2: SQVTM, ANQGSEA. V was shortened by 4 bases and J by 2 bases, with 11 bases between the two germline ends.

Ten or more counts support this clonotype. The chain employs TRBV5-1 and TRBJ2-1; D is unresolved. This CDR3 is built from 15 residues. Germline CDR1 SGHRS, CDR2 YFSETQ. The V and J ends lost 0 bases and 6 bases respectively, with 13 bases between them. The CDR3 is CASSLAAKPFNEQFF. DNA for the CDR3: TGCGCCAGCAGCTTGGCGGCCAAGCCTTTCAATGAGCAGTTCTTC.